This passage covers 32 T cell receptor beta chains from one sample sequenced in a study of cytomegalovirus exposure and HLA in healthy donors. The PCR contained 60 Vbeta and 13 Jbeta primers. Using immunoSEQ multiplex PCR, the repertoire was profiled, and TCRdb retains in-frame clones only, with some absent. Found here are under 200,000 clones, more than 60% of them singletons; the top ten hold 2.5% to 3.5%. The specimen sequenced was PBMCs. The receptors originated from a female donor in good health and CMV-seronegative.

The V and J genes are TRBV18 and TRBJ2-6; the match to TRBD1 covers 7 bases. Germline CDR1 is KGHSH and CDR2 is LQKENI. The CDR3 has 16 amino acids. Trimming cost V 6 bases and J 2 bases; bases outside gene matches: 7. CDR3 DNA: TGTGCCAGCTCGCAAACACAGGGGACTGGGGCCAACGTCCTGACTTTC. Its translation: CASSQTQGTGANVLTF.

The rearrangement joins TRBV2 to TRBJ1-5; tentative D call: TRBD1 (5 bases). V gave up 6 bases and J gave up 5 bases, with 11 bases separating them. CDR3 length: 13 residues. Germline V CDR1 and CDR2: SNHLY, FYNNEI. The CDR3 loop reads CASRGQGHQPQHF. Here the CDR3 DNA reads TGTGCCAGCAGGGGGCAGGGCCATCAGCCCCAGCATTTT.

The chain employs TRBV19 and TRBJ1-1; D is possibly TRBD1 (5 bases). V dropped 6 bases and J dropped 0 bases, with 11 bases sitting between them. Germline CDR1 reads LNHDA; CDR2 reads SQIVND (reference sequence). This CDR3 is built from 14 residues. Here the CDR3 reads CASRDNFLNTEAFF. CDR3 nucleotides: TGTGCCAGTAGGGACAATTTTTTGAACACTGAAGCTTTCTTT. Based on the CDR3 plus reference TRBV19 and TRBJ1-1, the full variable domain is DGGITQSPKYLFRKEGQNVTLSCEQNLNHDAMYWYRQDPGQGLRLIYYSQIVNDFQKGDIAEGYSVSREKKESFPLTVTSAQKNPTAFYLCASRDNFLNTEAFFGQGTRLTVV.

This chain uses TRBV15 with TRBJ2-7; 8 bases line up with TRBD2. Unmatched junction bases numbered 5, after V lost 4 bases and J lost 3 bases. The CDR3 covers 14 residues. CDR1 is LNHNV and CDR2 is YYDKDF in the germline V gene (reference sequence). The CDR3 DNA is TGTGCCACCAGCACCGAAGCGGGGGACTACGAGCAGTACTTC. Its protein is CATSTEAGDYEQYF.

The chain couples TRBV7-3 to TRBJ2-1, with D perhaps matching TRBD1 (5 bases). V gave up 2 bases and J gave up 5 bases, with 13 bases separating them. Looked up from germline, CDR1 is SGHTA and CDR2 is FQGTGA. This CDR3 comprises 15 residues. The CDR3 DNA reads TGTGCCAGCAGCTTAGATTCGACAGTAAACAATGAGCAGTTCTTC. This encodes CASSLDSTVNNEQFF.

The chain is built from TRBV19 and TRBJ1-6; D gene unclear. Germline-derived CDR1 and CDR2 are LNHDA and SQIVND (reference sequence). The V end was cut by 7 bases, the J end by 5 bases, with 12 bases between. This CDR3 comprises 14 residues. CDR3 sequence: CASNLQTNNSPLHF. The DNA of the CDR3 is TGTGCCAGTAATTTACAGACCAATAATTCACCCCTCCACTTT.

V and J are TRBV6-5 and TRBJ1-6; a weak D match, TRBD1 (5 bases). In germline, CDR1 is MNHEY, CDR2 SVGAGI. CDR3 length: 16 amino acids. Trimming shortened V by 0 bases and J by 9 bases, and 15 bases separated the two germline ends. The CDR3 is CASSYSKTGIVSPLHF. CDR3 nucleotide sequence: TGTGCCAGCAGTTACTCCAAAACAGGCATCGTTTCACCCCTCCACTTT.

This clone appeared a few times. The chain recombines TRBV7-2 with TRBJ2-7; TRBD2 aligns across 7 bases. Per germline, CDR1 SGHTA and CDR2 FQGNSA. CDR3 length: 16 residues. Trimming took 0 bases from V and 5 from J; bases not matched to a gene: 10. The CDR3 loop is CASSLALAGVHDEQYF. The CDR3 DNA reads TGTGCCAGCAGCTTAGCGCTGGCGGGAGTACACGACGAGCAGTACTTC.

This chain connects TRBV27 to TRBJ2-3; 7 bases fit TRBD1. This CDR3 contains 14 residues. Trimming took 5 bases from V and 2 from J; bases not matched to a gene: 4. Per germline, CDR1 MNHEY and CDR2 SMNVEV (reference sequence). The CDR3 region has the DNA TGTGCCAGCAGTCGGACAGGAGTCACAGATACGCAGTATTTT. Encoded protein: CASSRTGVTDTQYF.

The V gene is TRBV25-1, the J gene TRBJ1-4, with D hard to call. This CDR3 contains 15 residues. Per germline, CDR1 MGHDK and CDR2 SYGVNS. V lost 5 bases to trimming and J lost 7 bases, with 17 bases between them. CDR3 protein: CASSNYYPGGEKLFF. CDR3 sequence (DNA): TGTGCCAGCAGTAACTACTATCCTGGCGGTGAAAAACTGTTTTTT.

J is TRBJ2-7 and V is TRBV30; D is unclear. In germline, CDR1 is GTSNPN, CDR2 SVGIG (reference sequence). V was pared by 2 bases and J by 1 base, with 9 bases between. This CDR3 is 13 amino acids long. The CDR3 loop is CAWSWAESYEQYF. Written as DNA, the CDR3 is TGTGCCTGGAGTTGGGCCGAATCCTACGAGCAGTACTTC.

This clone was recorded a few times. The DNA for the CDR3 is TGTGCTAGTGGCCTAGCTACCGGGGAGCTGTTTTTT. Its protein is CASGLATGELFF. J is TRBJ2-2 and V is TRBV12-5; tentatively, D is TRBD2 (5 bases). The germline CDR1 and CDR2 sequences are LGHNT and FRNRAP. Trimming took 6 bases from V and 5 from J, leaving 7 bases between them. This CDR3 is 12 amino acids long. The full variable domain, its missing parts supplied by reference TRBV12-5 and TRBJ2-2, is DARVTQTPRHKVTEMGQEVTMRCQPILGHNTVFWYRQTMMQGLELLAYFRNRAPLDDSGMPKDRFSAEMPDATLATLKIQPSEPRDSAVYFCASGLATGELFFGEGSRLTVL.

The gene calls are TRBV18 and TRBJ2-7; the D gene is possibly TRBD2 (6 bases). This CDR3 region has 14 residues. Germline V gene lookup returns CDR1 KGHSH and CDR2 LQKENI. Trimming left V 4 bases short and J 1 base short, with 11 bases between. The CDR3 DNA is TGTGCCAGCTCACTGAGCGGGCCTTCCTACGAGCAGTACTTC. Translation gives CASSLSGPSYEQYF.

This clone has only a few counts. This sequence joins TRBV5-8 and TRBJ2-7; maybe TRBD2 (5 bases). The germline gives CDR1 SGHTS, CDR2 YDEGEE. V was cut by 4 bases and J by 5 bases, with 13 bases left in between. The CDR3 consists of 13 residues. DNA for the CDR3: TGTGCCAGCAGCCTAATACGGGGTCACGAGCAGTACTTC. It translates to CASSLIRGHEQYF.

The chain carries TRBV11-2 and TRBJ1-6, with D possibly matching TRBD1 (5 bases). The V gene's germline CDR1 is SGHAT and CDR2 FQNNGV. The CDR3 runs 15 residues. With 1 base removed from V and 6 bases from J, the gap between germline ends came to 10 bases. DNA of the CDR3: TGTGCCAGCAGCTTAGGACAGCATTTTAATTCACCCCTCCACTTT. Amino acids: CASSLGQHFNSPLHF.

The V and J genes are TRBV7-2 and TRBJ1-2; D perhaps matches TRBD1 (6 bases). Trimming took off 4 bases at V and 4 bases at J, with 13 bases between the two ends. This CDR3 is built from 14 residues. Germline assignment: CDR1 SGHTA and CDR2 FQGNSA. The CDR3 loop reads CASSSVQGIYGYTF. The CDR3 bases are TGTGCCAGCAGCTCGGTACAGGGCATCTATGGCTACACCTTC.

The V gene is TRBV19, the J gene TRBJ2-7, with 15 bases aligning to TRBD2. Per germline, CDR1 LNHDA and CDR2 SQIVND (reference sequence). The CDR3 sequence is 15 residues long. V lost 4 bases to trimming and J lost 5 bases; unmatched junction nucleotides: 3. The chain's CDR3 is CASSTGLAGGNEQYF. CDR3 DNA sequence: TGTGCCAGTAGTACAGGACTAGCGGGAGGGAACGAGCAGTACTTC.

V gene TRBV4-1 combines with J gene TRBJ2-7; 9 nucleotides agree with TRBD2. Germline CDR1 MGHRA, CDR2 YSYEKL. The trim removed 1 base at V and 3 bases at J, leaving 4 bases unmatched. This CDR3 spans 15 amino acids. The CDR3 coding sequence is TGCGCCAGCAGCCAAGTTACTAGCGGGCACTACGAGCAGTACTTC. Translating gives CASSQVTSGHYEQYF.

V usage is TRBV6-5 and J usage is TRBJ1-3, with 7 bases lining up with TRBD1. CDR1 MNHEY and CDR2 SVGAGI come from the germline V gene. V gave up 8 bases and J gave up 1 base; unmatched junction bases: 8. The CDR3 extends over 15 amino acids. CDR3 residues: CASGYRGGSGNTIYF. The CDR3 nucleotides are TGTGCCAGCGGCTACAGGGGCGGATCTGGAAACACCATATATTTT.

This chain uses TRBV2 with TRBJ2-1; D not resolved. CDR3 length: 15 residues. The V end lost 3 bases, the J end lost 6 bases, and 15 bases lay between the germline ends. Germline values: CDR1 SNHLY, CDR2 FYNNEI. CDR3 in DNA: TGTGCCAGCAGTGAGATGCGGAGTACGGTCAATGAGCAGTTCTTC. This translates into CASSEMRSTVNEQFF.

The chain uses TRBV30 and TRBJ2-7; 7 nucleotides match TRBD1. The CDR3 sequence is 14 residues long. Germline V lookup: CDR1 GTSNPN, CDR2 SVGIG (reference sequence). V gave up 5 bases and J gave up 6 bases; unmatched junction bases: 13. This CDR3 is CAWRRGQGFGEQYF. The CDR3 DNA sequence: TGTGCCTGGCGAAGGGGGCAAGGGTTTGGCGAGCAGTACTTC. The whole variable domain, remainder taken from reference TRBV30 and TRBJ2-7, is SQTIHQWPATLVQPVGSPLSLECTVEGTSNPNLYWYRQAAGRGLQLLFYSVGIGQISSEVPQNLSASRPQDRQFILSSKKLLLSDSGFYLCAWRRGQGFGEQYFGPGTRLTVT.

This clone was counted once. The V call is TRBV10-3, the J call TRBJ1-3; no firm D call. Germline assignment: CDR1 ENHRY and CDR2 SYGVKD. The length of the CDR3 is 13 residues. The germline V and J ends were trimmed by 8 bases and 1 base, with 9 bases remaining between them. The CDR3 DNA reads as TGTGCCATCGGAGGGCTGTCTGGAAACACCATATATTTT. Its protein is CAIGGLSGNTIYF.

The chain uses TRBV10-2 and TRBJ2-5; D remains unclear. The CDR3 consists of 13 residues. V was pared by 2 bases and J by 3 bases, with 7 bases between. Germline V gene lookup returns CDR1 WSHSY and CDR2 SAAADI. The CDR3, as DNA: TGCGCCAGCAGTGAGGCTCTAGAAGAGACCCAGTACTTC. Translated: CASSEALEETQYF.

In DNA form, the CDR3 reads TGTGCCAGCAGCTCTGGGACTGCGAGAAGCACAGATACGCAGTATTTT. Its translation: CASSSGTARSTDTQYF. This chain uses TRBV5-4 with TRBJ2-3; D is possibly TRBD2 (6 bases). Germline V gene sequence: CDR1 SGHNT, CDR2 YYREEE (reference sequence). The germline V and J ends were trimmed by 3 bases and 0 bases, with 14 bases remaining between them. The CDR3 is 16 residues long.

This chain links TRBV2 with TRBJ1-1; D is unresolved. The V gene's germline CDR1 is SNHLY and CDR2 FYNNEI. Between the trimmed V and J ends, which lost 7 bases and 1 base, there was a span of 13 bases. The CDR3 has 14 amino acids. The CDR3 nucleotides read TGTGCCAGCATCACCCAGACGGGGAACACTGAAGCTTTCTTT. It encodes CASITQTGNTEAFF.

The chain couples TRBV2 to TRBJ2-5, with TRBD2 matching over 9 bases. V lost 6 bases and J lost 5; bases outside the gene matches: 13. Germline V lookup: CDR1 SNHLY, CDR2 FYNNEI. The length of the CDR3 is 16 residues. CDR3 protein: CASSPQVREGPETQYF. In DNA, the CDR3 is TGTGCCAGCAGCCCCCAAGTGCGGGAGGGCCCGGAGACCCAGTACTTC.

CDR3 sequence reads: CASSQLGGNEQYF. CDR3 nucleotides: TGTGCCAGCAGCCAGTTAGGGGGTAACGAGCAGTACTTC. The rearrangement links TRBV14 to TRBJ2-7, with D possibly matching TRBD1 (6 bases). Germline values: CDR1 SGHDN, CDR2 FVKESK. V was clipped by 3 bases and J by 5 bases, with 11 bases between them. This CDR3 has 13 amino acids.

V usage is TRBV23-1 and J usage is TRBJ2-5, with 7 bases identical to TRBD1. TRBV23-1 is identified as an open reading frame with a role that is uncertain. The CDR3 has 13 residues. V was clipped by 8 bases and J by 5 bases; unmatched bases: 8. The CDR3 is CASGDRDRETQYF. CDR3 nucleotides: TGCGCCAGCGGCGACAGGGATCGGGAGACCCAGTACTTC.

The V and J genes are TRBV5-4 and TRBJ2-1; TRBD1 is a possible D gene (5 bases). V lost 4 bases to trimming and J lost 5 bases, with 16 bases between them. Looked up from germline, CDR1 is SGHNT and CDR2 is YYREEE (reference sequence). CDR3 length: 15 amino acids. The CDR3 bases are TGTGCCAGCAGCCCTACCCAGGGTTCAAACAATGAGCAGTTCTTC. This sequence encodes CASSPTQGSNNEQFF.

The V call is TRBV19, the J call TRBJ2-2, with D uncertain. Trimming pared 1 base from V and 4 bases from J, leaving 4 bases between. This CDR3 comprises 13 residues. CDR1 is LNHDA, CDR2 SQIVND, per germline (reference sequence). CDR3 in amino acids: CASSIGLTGELFF. As DNA, the CDR3 is TGTGCCAGTAGTATAGGGCTCACCGGGGAGCTGTTTTTT. Variable domain in full (rest from reference TRBV19 and TRBJ2-2): DGGITQSPKYLFRKEGQNVTLSCEQNLNHDAMYWYRQDPGQGLRLIYYSQIVNDFQKGDIAEGYSVSREKKESFPLTVTSAQKNPTAFYLCASSIGLTGELFFGEGSRLTVL.

The chain has TRBV5-1 and TRBJ2-3; TRBD2 aligns across 7 bases. The CDR3 has 17 residues. The V and J ends lost 0 bases and 0 bases, in that order; junction bases with no gene match: 7. CDR1 and CDR2 (germline): SGHRS, YFSETQ. The CDR3 spells CASSLVASGLSTDTQYF. The CDR3 nucleotides read TGCGCCAGCAGCTTGGTGGCTAGCGGACTTAGCACAGATACGCAGTATTTT.

The chain couples TRBV7-3 to TRBJ2-7; perhaps TRBD2 as D (6 bases). Trimming left V 3 bases short and J 6 bases short, with 12 bases between. Germline-derived CDR1 and CDR2 are SGHTA and FQGTGA. The CDR3 spans 13 residues. CDR3 coding DNA: TGTGCCAGCAGCTTTGGTAGCGGTGGCGAGCAGTACTTC. Protein sequence: CASSFGSGGEQYF.